Included here is one T cell receptor (beta chain) sequence, with context. Sequencing was performed with immunoSEQ multiplex PCR; in TCRdb, only in-frame clones are kept and a portion is missing. The sample contains roughly 160,000 clones, around 88% of which appear only once. This entry is derived from a study of control samples from healthy donors and cancer patients. V lost 0 bases and J lost 6, with 11 bases in between. Germline V lookup: CDR1 SGHRS, CDR2 YFSETQ. This CDR3 has 14 residues. The chain couples TRBV5-1 to TRBJ2-3; D possibly corresponds to TRBD2 (5 bases). Sequenced input: blood. This sequence was found in a woman aged 30 to 39 in good health. CDR3 protein: CASSLGRSGDTQYF. The CDR3 bases are TGCGCCAGCAGCTTGGGTAGATCGGGGGATACGCAGTATTTT.